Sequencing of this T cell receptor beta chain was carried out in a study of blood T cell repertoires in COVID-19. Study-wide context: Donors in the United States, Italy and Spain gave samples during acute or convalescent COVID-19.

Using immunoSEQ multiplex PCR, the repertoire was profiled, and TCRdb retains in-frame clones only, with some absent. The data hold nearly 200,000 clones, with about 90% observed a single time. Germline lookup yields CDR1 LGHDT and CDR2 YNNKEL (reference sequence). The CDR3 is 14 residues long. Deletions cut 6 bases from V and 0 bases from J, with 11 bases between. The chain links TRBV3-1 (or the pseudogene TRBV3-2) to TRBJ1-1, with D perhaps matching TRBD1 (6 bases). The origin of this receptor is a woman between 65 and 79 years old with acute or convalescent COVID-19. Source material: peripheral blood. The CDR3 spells CASSPDRMNTEAFF. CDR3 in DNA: TGTGCCAGCAGTCCCGACAGGATGAACACTGAAGCTTTCTTT.